A single sample is the source of the 19 T cell receptor beta chains below, sequenced in a study of T cell responses to AZD1222 COVID-19 vaccine. TCRdb's table, derived via immunoSEQ multiplex PCR, lists solely in-frame clones and lacks some. The sample shows approximately 120,000 clones, approximately 85% of them seen only once. The material sequenced was peripheral blood, taken 28 days after the second AZD1222 dose. Every receptor here comes from an adult who received the AZD1222 COVID-19 vaccine.

This chain uses TRBV20-1 with TRBJ1-1; 8 bases line up with TRBD1. Germline CDR1 is DFQATT and CDR2 is SNEGSKA (reference sequence). The CDR3 is 10 amino acids. J was trimmed by 6 bases and V by 6 bases; bases with no gene match: 0. The DNA for the CDR3 is TGCAGTGCGGACAGGGCTGAAGCTTTCTTT. Translated, it gives CSADRAEAFF.

As DNA, the CDR3 is TGTGCCAGCAGTTACGGGGGGAATAGCAATCAGCCCCAGCATTTT. Its translation: CASSYGGNSNQPQHF. The chain combines TRBV6-5 with TRBJ1-5; D may be TRBD1 (5 bases). The CDR3 spans 15 residues. CDR1 is MNHEY, CDR2 SVGAGI, per germline. Between the trimmed V and J ends, which lost 2 bases and 0 bases, there was a span of 8 bases.

This clone was counted once. The J gene is TRBJ1-5, the V gene TRBV30; no clear D gene. V was cut by 2 bases and J by 0 bases, with 8 bases left in between. The CDR3 loop spans 14 amino acids. The germline CDR1 and CDR2 sequences are GTSNPN and SVGIG (reference sequence). Written as DNA, the CDR3 is TGTGCCTGGAGTATAACAGATAGCAATCAGCCCCAGCATTTT. Encoded protein: CAWSITDSNQPQHF.

This clone is a singleton in its sample. The genes are TRBV28 and TRBJ2-7; 9 bases are shared with TRBD1. The CDR3 totals 15 residues. CDR1 is MDHEN, CDR2 SYDVKM, per germline. V lost 6 bases and J lost 2; bases outside the gene matches: 8. The CDR3 reads CASSSGQGSTYEQYF. The CDR3 nucleotides read TGTGCCAGCAGCTCAGGACAGGGGTCGACCTACGAGCAGTACTTC.

This rearrangement joins TRBV5-6 to TRBJ2-7; 7 bases fit TRBD2. Germline V lookup: CDR1 SGHDT, CDR2 YYEEEE. V dropped 1 base and J dropped 4; count of bases not matched to a gene: 5. The CDR3 spans 14 residues. The CDR3 is CASSLMTSQYEQYF. In DNA form, the CDR3 reads TGTGCCAGCAGCTTGATGACTAGCCAGTACGAGCAGTACTTC.

The chain uses TRBV18 and TRBJ1-4; D is ambiguous. Trimming removed 0 bases at V and 5 bases at J, with 10 bases between. This CDR3 region has 15 residues. From germline, CDR1 is KGHSH and CDR2 LQKENI. CDR3 coding DNA: TGTGCCAGCTCACCACCGGGCAACTACAATGAAAAACTGTTTTTT. The encoded protein is CASSPPGNYNEKLFF.

This sequence joins TRBV2 and TRBJ1-6; a possible D gene is TRBD1 (5 bases). The germline CDR1 and CDR2 sequences are SNHLY and FYNNEI. V was clipped by 2 bases and J by 9 bases, with 11 bases between them. The CDR3 length is 14 residues. CDR3 amino acids: CASSERQGGSPLHF. CDR3 bases: TGTGCCAGCAGTGAAAGGCAGGGAGGTTCACCCCTCCACTTT.

V is TRBV29-1 and J is TRBJ2-2; 8 nucleotides align to TRBD2. The J segment lost 6 bases and the V segment lost 8 bases, leaving 2 bases of the junction unmatched. Germline lookup yields CDR1 SQVTM and CDR2 ANQGSEA. CDR3 length: 11 residues. In DNA form, the CDR3 reads TGCAGCATAGCGGGGTCCGGGGAGCTGTTTTTT. Amino acid sequence: CSIAGSGELFF.

J is TRBJ2-7 and V is TRBV3-1 (or the pseudogene TRBV3-2); D may be TRBD1 (5 bases). This CDR3 is built from 16 residues. Germline loops: CDR1 LGHDT, CDR2 YNNKEL (reference sequence). Trimming took 4 bases from V and 0 from J, leaving 16 bases between them. The DNA for the CDR3 is TGTGCCAGCAGCCCTCCGCCAGGGCGCCTCTCCTACGAGCAGTACTTC. It codes for CASSPPPGRLSYEQYF.

The chain carries TRBV6-5 and TRBJ1-6; D is uncertain. The germline V gene encodes CDR1 MNHEY and CDR2 SVGAGI. Trimming pared 4 bases from V and 7 bases from J, leaving 11 bases between. The CDR3 consists of 14 residues. The CDR3 loop reads CASSSQDKNSPLHF. The CDR3 DNA sequence: TGTGCCAGCAGTTCGCAGGATAAGAATTCACCCCTCCACTTT.

The rearrangement links TRBV19 to TRBJ1-1; 7 nucleotides align to TRBD1. The CDR3 runs to 14 residues. Unmatched junction bases numbered 7, after V lost 5 bases and J lost 4 bases. CDR1 and CDR2 from the germline V gene are LNHDA and SQIVND (reference sequence). The DNA of the CDR3 is TGTGCCAGTAGTGTAGGGGGCGGGAGCACTGAAGCTTTCTTT. It yields the protein CASSVGGGSTEAFF.

The chain couples TRBV11-2 to TRBJ1-1; 8 nucleotides agree with TRBD1. The junction had 13 bases not matched to a gene; V was cut back by 1 base and J by 9 bases. Germline assignment: CDR1 SGHAT and CDR2 FQNNGV. There are 16 residues in the CDR3. CDR3 nucleotide sequence: TGTGCCAGCAGCTTAGCTGTCCCGAAGGACAGGGATAAAGCTTTCTTT. Translation: CASSLAVPKDRDKAFF.

CDR3 in amino acids: CASSEEGYGYTF. DNA of the CDR3: TGTGCCAGCAGTGAAGAGGGCTATGGCTACACCTTC. This chain uses TRBV25-1 with TRBJ1-2; unclear D gene. The germline V and J ends were trimmed by 2 bases and 4 bases, with 5 bases remaining between them. There are 12 residues in the CDR3. Germline V gives CDR1 MGHDK, CDR2 SYGVNS.

This clone came up once. V and J are TRBV11-2 and TRBJ2-3; 8 positions agree with TRBD2. The CDR3 is 18 amino acids. Losses at the gene ends were 1 base for V and 2 bases for J; bases not matched to a gene: 11. The germline CDR1 and CDR2 sequences are SGHAT and FQNNGV. CDR3 residues: CASSLVGSGGVNTDTQYF. In DNA, the CDR3 is TGTGCCAGCAGCTTAGTTGGGTCCGGGGGGGTGAACACAGATACGCAGTATTTT. Complete variable domain (other parts from reference TRBV11-2 and TRBJ2-3): EAGVAQSPRYKIIEKRQSVAFWCNPISGHATLYWYQQILGQGPKLLIQFQNNGVVDDSQLPKDRFSAERLKGVDSTLKIQPAKLEDSAVYLCASSLVGSGGVNTDTQYFGPGTRLTVL.

The sample holds many counts of this clone. V usage is TRBV7-2 and J usage is TRBJ1-2; D perhaps matches TRBD1 (5 bases). Between the trimmed V and J ends, which lost 3 bases and 4 bases, there was a span of 12 bases. The CDR3 consists of 14 residues. CDR1 and CDR2 from the germline V gene are SGHTA and FQGNSA. CDR3 region: CASSFEEGPYGYTF. DNA for the CDR3: TGTGCCAGCAGCTTCGAGGAGGGACCCTATGGCTACACCTTC. The variable domain in full, with the rest retrieved from reference TRBV7-2 and TRBJ1-2, is GAGVSQSPSNKVTEKGKDVELRCDPISGHTALYWYRQSLGQGLEFLIYFQGNSAPDKSGLPSDRFSAERTGGSVSTLTIQRTQQEDSAVYLCASSFEEGPYGYTFGSGTRLTVV.

The J gene is TRBJ2-7, the V gene TRBV24-1; 8 bases map to TRBD1. The J segment lost 3 bases and the V segment lost 4 bases, leaving 7 bases of the junction unmatched. From germline, CDR1 is KGHDR and CDR2 SFDVKD. There are 15 residues in the CDR3. CDR3 protein: CATSDRTGNNYEQYF. Here the CDR3 DNA reads TGTGCCACCAGTGACCGGACAGGGAACAACTACGAGCAGTACTTC.

The rearrangement uses TRBV10-3 and TRBJ1-1, with no clear D. The CDR3 spans 12 residues. Germline V CDR1 and CDR2: ENHRY, SYGVKD. Trimming removed 4 bases from V and 3 bases from J, with 6 bases in between. This chain's CDR3 is CAISVGDTEAFF. In DNA, the CDR3 is TGTGCCATCAGTGTAGGAGACACTGAAGCTTTCTTT.

The chain uses TRBV4-1 and TRBJ2-5, with 9 bases lining up with TRBD2. The CDR3 runs 14 residues. Germline assignment: CDR1 MGHRA and CDR2 YSYEKL. V gave up 0 bases and J gave up 5 bases; unmatched junction bases: 1. CDR3 loop: CASSQDTSGETQYF. CDR3 bases: TGCGCCAGCAGCCAAGATACTAGCGGGGAGACCCAGTACTTC.

This clone came up a few times. The rearrangement joins TRBV6-1 to TRBJ1-5, with no clear D. Germline CDR1 MNHNS, CDR2 SASEGT. Trimming removed 0 bases at V and 10 bases at J, with 16 bases between. The CDR3 is 15 residues long. In DNA, the CDR3 is TGTGCCAGCAGTGAAGCAGGCGTGGATACCTCCCCCCAGCATTTT. It yields the protein CASSEAGVDTSPQHF.